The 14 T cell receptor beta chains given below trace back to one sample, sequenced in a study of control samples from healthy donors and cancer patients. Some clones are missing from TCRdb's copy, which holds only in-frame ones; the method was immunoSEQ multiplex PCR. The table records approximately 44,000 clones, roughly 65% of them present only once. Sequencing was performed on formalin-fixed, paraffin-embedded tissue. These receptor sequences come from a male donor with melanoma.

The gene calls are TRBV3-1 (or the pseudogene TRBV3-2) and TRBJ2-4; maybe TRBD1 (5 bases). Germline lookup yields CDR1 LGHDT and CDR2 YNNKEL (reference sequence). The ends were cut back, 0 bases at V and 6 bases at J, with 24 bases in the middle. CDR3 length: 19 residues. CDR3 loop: CASSQETTPSAPGANIQYF. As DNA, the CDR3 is TGTGCCAGCAGCCAAGAGACAACTCCCAGCGCCCCTGGGGCAAACATTCAGTACTTC.

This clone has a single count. The CDR3 region is CASRYSSTEAFF. In nucleotides, the CDR3 is TGTGCCAGCAGGTACAGTAGCACTGAAGCTTTCTTT. The rearrangement uses TRBV12-3 or TRBV12-4 and TRBJ1-1; D remains unclear. Trimming cost V 6 bases and J 4 bases, with 9 bases left between them. The CDR3 contains 12 residues.

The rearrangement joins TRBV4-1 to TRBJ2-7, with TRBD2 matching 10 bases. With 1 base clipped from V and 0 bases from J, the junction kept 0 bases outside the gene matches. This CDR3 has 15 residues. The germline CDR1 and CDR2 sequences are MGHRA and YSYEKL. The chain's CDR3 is CASSQGLAGSYEQYF. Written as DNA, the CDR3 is TGCGCCAGCAGCCAAGGACTAGCGGGCTCCTACGAGCAGTACTTC.

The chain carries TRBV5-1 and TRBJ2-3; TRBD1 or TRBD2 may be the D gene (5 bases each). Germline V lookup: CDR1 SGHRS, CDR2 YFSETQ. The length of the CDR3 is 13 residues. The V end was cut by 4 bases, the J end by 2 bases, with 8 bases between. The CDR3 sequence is CASSPGPTDTQYF. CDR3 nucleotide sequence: TGCGCCAGCAGCCCGGGACCCACAGATACGCAGTATTTT.

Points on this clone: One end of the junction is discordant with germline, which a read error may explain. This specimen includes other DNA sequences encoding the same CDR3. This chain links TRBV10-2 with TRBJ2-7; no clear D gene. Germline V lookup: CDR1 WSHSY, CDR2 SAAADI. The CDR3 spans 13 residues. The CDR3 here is CASSEASGYEQYF. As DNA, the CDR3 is TGTGCCAGCAGTGAGGCGTCAGGCTACGAGCAGTACTTC.

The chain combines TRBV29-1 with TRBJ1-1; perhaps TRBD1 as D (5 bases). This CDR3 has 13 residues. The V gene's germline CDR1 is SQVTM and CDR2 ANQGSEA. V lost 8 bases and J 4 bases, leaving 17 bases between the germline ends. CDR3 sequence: CSSSTGQGTEAFF. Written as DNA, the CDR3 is TGCAGCTCCTCGACGGGCCAGGGCACTGAAGCTTTCTTT.

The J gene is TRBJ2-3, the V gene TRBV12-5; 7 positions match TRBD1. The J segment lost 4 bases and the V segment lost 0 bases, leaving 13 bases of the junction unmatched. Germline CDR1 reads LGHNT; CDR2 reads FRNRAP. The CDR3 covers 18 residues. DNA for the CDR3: TGTGCTAGTGGTTTGGTACCTCCGACAGGGAAGGTCCCAGATACGCAGTATTTT. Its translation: CASGLVPPTGKVPDTQYF.

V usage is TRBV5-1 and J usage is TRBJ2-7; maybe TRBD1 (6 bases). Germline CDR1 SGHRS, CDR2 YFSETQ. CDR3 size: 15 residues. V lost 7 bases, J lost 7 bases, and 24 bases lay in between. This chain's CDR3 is CASARNWDIAKEQYF. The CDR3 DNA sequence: TGCGCCAGCGCGCGAAATTGGGACATCGCTAAGGAGCAGTACTTC.

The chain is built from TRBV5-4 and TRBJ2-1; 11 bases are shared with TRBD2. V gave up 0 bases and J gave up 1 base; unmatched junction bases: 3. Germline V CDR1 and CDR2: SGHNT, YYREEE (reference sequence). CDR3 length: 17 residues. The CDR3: CASSLGASGGSYNEQFF. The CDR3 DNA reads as TGTGCCAGCAGCTTGGGGGCTAGCGGGGGGTCCTACAATGAGCAGTTCTTC.

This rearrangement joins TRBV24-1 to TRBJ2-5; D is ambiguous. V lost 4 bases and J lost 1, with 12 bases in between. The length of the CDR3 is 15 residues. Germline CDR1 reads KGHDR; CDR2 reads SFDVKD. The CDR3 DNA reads TGTGCCACCAGTGACTCTGGGCGCCGCCAAGAGACCCAGTACTTC. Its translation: CATSDSGRRQETQYF.

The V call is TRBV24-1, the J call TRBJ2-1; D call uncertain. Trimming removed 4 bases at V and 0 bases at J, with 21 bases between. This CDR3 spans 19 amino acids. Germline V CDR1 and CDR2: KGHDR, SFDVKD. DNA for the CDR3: TGTGCCACCAGTGACCACAGCTTCGGCGGCGGCATCTCCTACAATGAGCAGTTCTTC. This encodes CATSDHSFGGGISYNEQFF.

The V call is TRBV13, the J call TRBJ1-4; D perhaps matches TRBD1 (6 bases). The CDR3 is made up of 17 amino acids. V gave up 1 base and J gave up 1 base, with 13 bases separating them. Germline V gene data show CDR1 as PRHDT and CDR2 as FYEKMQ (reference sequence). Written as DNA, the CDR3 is TGTGCCAGCAGCTTAGAGGTCAGGGGATTAACTAATGAAAAACTGTTTTTT. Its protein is CASSLEVRGLTNEKLFF.

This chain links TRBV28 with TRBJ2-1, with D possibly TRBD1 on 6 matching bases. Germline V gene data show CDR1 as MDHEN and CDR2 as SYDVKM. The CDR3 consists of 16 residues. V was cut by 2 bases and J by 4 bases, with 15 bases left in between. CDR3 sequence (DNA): TGTGCCAGCAGTTTAGAGTTCCTAGGGGGATACAATGAGCAGTTCTTC. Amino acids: CASSLEFLGGYNEQFF.

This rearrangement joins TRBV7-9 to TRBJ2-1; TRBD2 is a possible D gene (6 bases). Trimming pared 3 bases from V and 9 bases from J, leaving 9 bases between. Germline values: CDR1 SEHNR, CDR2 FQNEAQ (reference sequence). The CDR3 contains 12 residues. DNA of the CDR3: TGTGCCAGCAGCTTTCCGCGGGGTGAGCAGTTCTTC. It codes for CASSFPRGEQFF.